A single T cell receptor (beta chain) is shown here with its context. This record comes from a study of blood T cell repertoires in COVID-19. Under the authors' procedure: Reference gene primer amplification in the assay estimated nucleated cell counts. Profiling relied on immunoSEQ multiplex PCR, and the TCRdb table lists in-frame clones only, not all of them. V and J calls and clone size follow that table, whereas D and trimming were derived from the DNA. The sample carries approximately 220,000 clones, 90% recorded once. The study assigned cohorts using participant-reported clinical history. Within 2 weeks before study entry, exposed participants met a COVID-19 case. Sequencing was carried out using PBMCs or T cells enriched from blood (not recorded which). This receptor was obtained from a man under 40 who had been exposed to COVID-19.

CDR3: CASSEARTSGGRAYNEQFF. Here the CDR3 DNA reads TGTGCCAGCAGTGAAGCGAGGACTAGCGGGGGGCGGGCCTACAATGAGCAGTTCTTC. V usage is TRBV2 and J usage is TRBJ2-1; 14 bases fit TRBD2. There are 19 residues in the CDR3. Germline V gene sequence: CDR1 SNHLY, CDR2 FYNNEI. With 0 bases clipped from V and 2 bases from J, the junction kept 6 bases outside the gene matches.